This T cell receptor (beta chain) was profiled in a study of beta chain features in type 1 diabetes. On the study more broadly: All of the samples together had 107,917,701 sorted cells examined.

As to this clone: Its antigen is not known.

V was pared by 0 bases and J by 3 bases, with 3 bases of the junction left unmatched. Germline V lookup: CDR1 SGHDT, CDR2 YYEEEE. This CDR3 comprises 16 residues. Findings and limits, study-wide: There were fewer insertions and more deletions at the VDJ junctions of type 1 diabetes patients. The naive, central memory and Treg TCRB repertoires showed an apparent similarity that was greater among patients than among healthy donors.

As every portion of the isolated RNA was reverse transcribed, the sequencing read expressed TCRB transcripts. The average output of naive, central memory and regulatory T cell samples was approximately 3.6 million reads. Only in-frame clones appear in the TCRdb table, and some are missing; sequencing was by immunoSEQ multiplex PCR. The profile covers about 330,000 clones, with about 11% appearing a single time and roughly 0.016% taken by the ten largest. Material for sequencing was naive CD4+ T cells from blood. V usage is TRBV5-6 and J usage is TRBJ2-1; 10 bases line up with TRBD1. The clonotype comes from a woman in her thirties in good health. The CDR3 DNA follows: TGTGCCAGCAGCTTGGAGACAGGGGGCCGCTACAATGAGCAGTTCTTC. This sequence encodes CASSLETGGRYNEQFF.